This TCR beta chain was captured by sequencing in a study of T cell responses to AZD1222 COVID-19 vaccine. This table comes from immunoSEQ multiplex PCR, and its TCRdb copy is limited to in-frame clones, with some not included. The data hold about 92,000 clones, with about nine tenths observed a single time. Germline values: CDR1 LGHNA, CDR2 YNFKEQ. CDR3 size: 15 residues. The V and J ends lost 0 bases and 6 bases respectively, with 14 bases between them. The chain joins TRBV4-2 to TRBJ1-1; TRBD1 is a possible D gene (6 bases). This TCR derives from an adult in good health. This specimen was peripheral blood, taken on day 0 of AZD1222 vaccination. CDR3 nucleotide sequence: TGTGCCAGCAGCCAAGATCCGGGGGCCGAATCTGAAGCTTTCTTT. This sequence encodes CASSQDPGAESEAFF.